Following are 15 T cell receptor beta chains from one sample sequenced in a study of CD4 T cells in relation to SARS-CoV-2 and coronaviruses. Method: immunoSEQ multiplex PCR; TCRdb's copy keeps in-frame clones and lacks some. The repertoire has roughly 61,000 clones, more than 80% of them found once; the top ten carry roughly 1.5%. Unexposed donor CD4+ T cells date from about 2011-2018, before the COVID-19 pandemic. What was sequenced was memory CD4+ T cells from PBMCs. The receptors stem from a human donor in good health.

The chain joins TRBV9 to TRBJ1-3; weak D call: TRBD1 (5 bases). CDR1 and CDR2 from the germline V gene are SGDLS and YYNGEE. Between the trimmed V and J ends, which lost 3 bases and 2 bases, there was a span of 9 bases. There are 14 residues in the CDR3. CDR3 in DNA: TGTGCCAGCAGCGGCCAGGGTGCTGGAAACACCATATATTTT. Protein sequence: CASSGQGAGNTIYF. The full variable domain, its missing parts supplied by reference TRBV9 and TRBJ1-3, is DSGVTQTPKHLITATGQRVTLRCSPRSGDLSVYWYQQSLDQGLQFLIQYYNGEERAKGNILERFSAQQFPDLHSELNLSSLELGDSALYFCASSGQGAGNTIYFGEGSWLTVV.

The chain links TRBV7-9 to TRBJ1-1; D not certain. V was clipped by 0 bases and J by 1 base, with 3 bases between them. Germline V lookup: CDR1 SEHNR, CDR2 FQNEAQ (reference sequence). This CDR3 is built from 13 residues. CDR3 DNA sequence: TGTGCCAGCAGCTTAGCCGCGAACACTGAAGCTTTCTTT. Translated, it gives CASSLAANTEAFF.

The chain recombines TRBV24-1 with TRBJ2-2; D tentatively fits TRBD1 or TRBD2 (5 bases each). Germline V gene data show CDR1 as KGHDR and CDR2 as SFDVKD. The CDR3 loop spans 14 amino acids. V lost 4 bases and J lost 9, with 14 bases in between. CDR3 bases: TGTGCCACCAGTGAGCAGGGACGCCTCCGGGAGCTGTTTTTT. It yields the protein CATSEQGRLRELFF.

In this sample, this clone turned up a few times. The rearrangement links TRBV29-1 to TRBJ2-7; no firm D call. This CDR3 is 12 amino acids long. Trimming cost V 5 bases and J 7 bases, with 15 bases left between them. Germline V gene data show CDR1 as SQVTM and CDR2 as ANQGSEA. As DNA, the CDR3 is TGCAGCGTTAGGTTGCAGGTGGGGGAGCAGTACTTC. Its translation is CSVRLQVGEQYF.

J is TRBJ1-1 and V is TRBV27; tentatively, D is TRBD1 (6 bases). The V end was cut by 3 bases, the J end by 2 bases, with 13 bases between. The CDR3 length is 15 residues. Per the germline V gene, CDR1 is MNHEY and CDR2 is SMNVEV (reference sequence). The CDR3 DNA sequence: TGTGCCAGCAGTTTTGGAAGGACAGTCAACACTGAAGCTTTCTTT. This translates into CASSFGRTVNTEAFF.

This rearrangement joins TRBV11-2 to TRBJ2-1, with D maybe TRBD2 (6 bases). This CDR3 is built from 15 residues. The V gene lost 5 bases and the J gene lost 7 bases, with 18 bases spanning the gap. Germline loops: CDR1 SGHAT, CDR2 FQNNGV. Here the CDR3 reads CASSPQGLLGNEQFF. The CDR3 nucleotides are TGTGCCAGCAGCCCGCAGGGACTCCTTGGGAATGAGCAGTTCTTC.

This clone came up once. The V gene is TRBV11-2, the J gene TRBJ2-5; D not resolved. The V and J ends lost 3 bases and 5 bases respectively, with 10 bases between them. This CDR3 region has 13 residues. The V gene's germline CDR1 is SGHAT and CDR2 FQNNGV. The CDR3 loop is CASSFGWGETQYF. The CDR3, as DNA: TGTGCCAGCAGCTTTGGGTGGGGTGAGACCCAGTACTTC. Full variable domain (remainder filled in from reference TRBV11-2 and TRBJ2-5): EAGVAQSPRYKIIEKRQSVAFWCNPISGHATLYWYQQILGQGPKLLIQFQNNGVVDDSQLPKDRFSAERLKGVDSTLKIQPAKLEDSAVYLCASSFGWGETQYFGPGTRLLVL.

By sample share, this clone is medium-sized (0.01 to 0.1%). This rearrangement joins TRBV27 to TRBJ2-7, with 8 bases lining up with TRBD2. V was clipped by 1 base and J by 4 bases; unmatched bases: 15. CDR3 length: 18 residues. Per the germline V gene, CDR1 is MNHEY and CDR2 is SMNVEV (reference sequence). CDR3 loop: CASSLWGGSGTRSYEQYF. CDR3 DNA: TGTGCCAGCAGTTTATGGGGCGGATCCGGGACTAGGAGTTACGAGCAGTACTTC.

The V call is TRBV6-5, the J call TRBJ2-5, with 7 bases lining up with TRBD2. Trimming at V came to 6 bases and at J to 2 bases, leaving 3 bases not matched to a gene. CDR3 size: 13 residues. Germline V CDR1 and CDR2: MNHEY, SVGAGI. The CDR3 DNA follows: TGTGCCAGCAGGAGACTAGCACAAGAGACCCAGTACTTC. This gives the protein CASRRLAQETQYF.

The chain carries TRBV24-1 and TRBJ2-5, with D tentatively TRBD2 (6 bases). Looked up from germline, CDR1 is KGHDR and CDR2 is SFDVKD. V was trimmed by 7 bases and J by 1 base, leaving 12 bases between them. The CDR3 is 14 amino acids. For the CDR3, the DNA is TGTGCCACCAGCCTTAGCGGAGTCCAAGAGACCCAGTACTTC. Its translation is CATSLSGVQETQYF.

V is TRBV30 and J is TRBJ1-1; TRBD1 might be the D (5 bases). Germline CDR1 reads GTSNPN; CDR2 reads SVGIG (reference sequence). Trimming removed 6 bases at V and 5 bases at J, with 22 bases between. CDR3 length: 15 amino acids. CDR3 amino acids: CACRVGGGRSTEAFF. The CDR3 nucleotides are TGTGCCTGCCGGGTGGGGGGGGGACGGAGTACTGAAGCTTTCTTT. The variable domain in full, completed from reference TRBV30 and TRBJ1-1, reads SQTIHQWPATLVQPVGSPLSLECTVEGTSNPNLYWYRQAAGRGLQLLFYSVGIGQISSEVPQNLSASRPQDRQFILSSKKLLLSDSGFYLCACRVGGGRSTEAFFGQGTRLTVV.

The chain combines TRBV6-1 with TRBJ2-3, with 11 bases matching TRBD2. This CDR3 region has 17 residues. Unmatched junction bases numbered 6, after V lost 2 bases and J lost 2 bases. The germline CDR1 and CDR2 sequences are MNHNS and SASEGT. CDR3 DNA: TGTGCCAGCAGTGAAATGGTAGCGGGAGGGAACACAGATACGCAGTATTTT. Amino acids: CASSEMVAGGNTDTQYF.

This rearrangement joins TRBV2 to TRBJ2-3; 15 nucleotides line up with TRBD2. Germline assignment: CDR1 SNHLY and CDR2 FYNNEI. This CDR3 comprises 16 residues. V trimming: 4 bases; J trimming: 11 bases; junction bases outside the gene matches: 10. The CDR3 protein is CASSGGTSGRQVRQYF. The CDR3 DNA is TGTGCCAGCAGTGGAGGGACTAGCGGGAGGCAAGTGCGGCAGTATTTT.

This rearrangement joins TRBV6-2 or TRBV6-3 to TRBJ2-3; 7 positions match TRBD2. This CDR3 comprises 18 residues. Losses at the gene ends were 0 bases for V and 5 bases for J; bases not matched to a gene: 14. Germline CDR1 MNHEY, CDR2 SVGEGT. DNA of the CDR3: TGTGCCAGCAGTTACTCGACGGCGGCTAGCGGACCTCAAGATACGCAGTATTTT. Translation gives CASSYSTAASGPQDTQYF.

The rearrangement uses TRBV5-1 and TRBJ2-1; D gene uncertain. Germline V gene lookup returns CDR1 SGHRS and CDR2 YFSETQ. Trimming shortened V by 0 bases and J by 8 bases, and 9 bases separated the two germline ends. CDR3 size: 13 residues. CDR3 sequence: CASSLVVSDEQFF. CDR3 nucleotides: TGCGCCAGCAGCTTGGTAGTGTCCGATGAGCAGTTCTTC.